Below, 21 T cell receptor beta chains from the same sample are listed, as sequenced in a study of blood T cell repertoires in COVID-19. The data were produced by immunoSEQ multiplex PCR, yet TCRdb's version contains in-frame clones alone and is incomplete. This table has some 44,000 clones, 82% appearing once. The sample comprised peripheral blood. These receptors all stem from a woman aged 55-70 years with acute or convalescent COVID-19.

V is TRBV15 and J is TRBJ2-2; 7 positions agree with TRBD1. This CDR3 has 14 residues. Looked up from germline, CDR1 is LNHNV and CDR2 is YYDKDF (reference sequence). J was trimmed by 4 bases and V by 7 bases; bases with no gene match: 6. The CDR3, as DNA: TGTGCCACCAAGACGGGACAGACCACCGGGGAGCTGTTTTTT. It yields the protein CATKTGQTTGELFF.

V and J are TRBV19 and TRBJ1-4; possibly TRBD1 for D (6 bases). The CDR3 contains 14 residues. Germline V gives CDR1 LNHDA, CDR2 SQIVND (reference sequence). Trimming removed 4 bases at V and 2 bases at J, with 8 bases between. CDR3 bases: TGTGCCAGTAGTACGGGGGGCACTAATGAAAAACTGTTTTTT. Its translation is CASSTGGTNEKLFF.

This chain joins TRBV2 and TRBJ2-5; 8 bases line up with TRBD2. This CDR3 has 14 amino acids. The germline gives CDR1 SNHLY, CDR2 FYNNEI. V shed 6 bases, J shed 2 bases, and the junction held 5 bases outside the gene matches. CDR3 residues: CASSNSGGQETQYF. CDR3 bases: TGTGCCAGCAGCAACAGCGGGGGTCAAGAGACCCAGTACTTC.

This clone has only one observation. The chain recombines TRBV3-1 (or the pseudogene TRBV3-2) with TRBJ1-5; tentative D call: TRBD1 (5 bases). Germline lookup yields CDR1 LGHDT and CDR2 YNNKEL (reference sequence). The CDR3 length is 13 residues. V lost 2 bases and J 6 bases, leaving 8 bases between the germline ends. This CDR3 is CASSQRGGQPQHF. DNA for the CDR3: TGTGCCAGCAGCCAACGGGGGGGTCAGCCCCAGCATTTT.

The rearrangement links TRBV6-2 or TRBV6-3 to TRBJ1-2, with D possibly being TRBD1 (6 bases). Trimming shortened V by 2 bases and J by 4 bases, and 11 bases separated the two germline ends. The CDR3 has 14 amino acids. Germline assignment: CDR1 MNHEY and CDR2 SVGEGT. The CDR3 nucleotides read TGTGCCAGCAGTTACGCAGGGGCGAGCTATGGCTACACCTTC. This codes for CASSYAGASYGYTF.

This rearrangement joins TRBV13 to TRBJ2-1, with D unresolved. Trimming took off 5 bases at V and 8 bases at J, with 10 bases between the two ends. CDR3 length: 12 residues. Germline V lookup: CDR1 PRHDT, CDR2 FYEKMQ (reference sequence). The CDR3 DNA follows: TGTGCCAGCAGCCAGATAAAGTATGAGCAGTTCTTC. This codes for CASSQIKYEQFF.

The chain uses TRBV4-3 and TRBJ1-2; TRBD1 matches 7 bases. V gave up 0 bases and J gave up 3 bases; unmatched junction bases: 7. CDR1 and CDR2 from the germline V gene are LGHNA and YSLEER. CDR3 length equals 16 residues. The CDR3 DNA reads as TGCGCCAGCAGCCAAGATCTAGTAGGGGGCTACTATGGCTACACCTTC. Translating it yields CASSQDLVGGYYGYTF.

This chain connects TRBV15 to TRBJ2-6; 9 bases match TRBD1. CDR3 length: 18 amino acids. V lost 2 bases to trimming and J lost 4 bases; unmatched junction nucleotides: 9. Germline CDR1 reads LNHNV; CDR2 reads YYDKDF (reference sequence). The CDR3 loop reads CATSRRQGGPLGANVLTF. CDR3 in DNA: TGTGCCACCAGCAGAAGACAGGGGGGACCTTTGGGGGCCAACGTCCTGACTTTC.

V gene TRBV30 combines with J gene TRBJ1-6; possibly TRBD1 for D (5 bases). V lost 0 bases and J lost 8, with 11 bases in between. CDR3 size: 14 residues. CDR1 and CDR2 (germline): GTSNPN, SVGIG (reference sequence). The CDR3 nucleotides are TGTGCCTGGAGTGTAGGGGTAGGAGATTCACCCCTCCACTTT. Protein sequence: CAWSVGVGDSPLHF.

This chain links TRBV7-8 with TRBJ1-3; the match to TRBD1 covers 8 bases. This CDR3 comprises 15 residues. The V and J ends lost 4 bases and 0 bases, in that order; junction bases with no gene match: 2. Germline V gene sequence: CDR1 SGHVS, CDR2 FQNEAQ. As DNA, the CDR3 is TGTGCCAGCAGCTCCGGACAGGGCTCTGGAAACACCATATATTTT. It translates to CASSSGQGSGNTIYF.

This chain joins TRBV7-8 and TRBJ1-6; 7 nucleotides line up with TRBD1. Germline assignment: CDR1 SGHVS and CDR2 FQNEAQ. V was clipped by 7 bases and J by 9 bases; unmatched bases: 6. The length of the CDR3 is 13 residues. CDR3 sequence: CASTPGQPSPLHF. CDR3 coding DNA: TGTGCCAGCACCCCGGGACAGCCTTCACCCCTCCACTTT.

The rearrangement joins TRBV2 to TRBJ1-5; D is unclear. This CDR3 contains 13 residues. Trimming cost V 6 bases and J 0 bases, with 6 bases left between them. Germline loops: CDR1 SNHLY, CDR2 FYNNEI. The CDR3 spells CASSLNSNQPQHF. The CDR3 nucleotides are TGTGCCAGCAGCCTAAATAGCAATCAGCCCCAGCATTTT.

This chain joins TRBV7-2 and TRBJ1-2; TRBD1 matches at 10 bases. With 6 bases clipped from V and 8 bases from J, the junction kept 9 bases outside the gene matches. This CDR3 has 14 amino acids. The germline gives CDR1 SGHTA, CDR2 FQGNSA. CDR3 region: CASRRGTGDGGYTF. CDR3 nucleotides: TGTGCCAGCAGACGAGGGACAGGGGACGGGGGCTACACCTTC.

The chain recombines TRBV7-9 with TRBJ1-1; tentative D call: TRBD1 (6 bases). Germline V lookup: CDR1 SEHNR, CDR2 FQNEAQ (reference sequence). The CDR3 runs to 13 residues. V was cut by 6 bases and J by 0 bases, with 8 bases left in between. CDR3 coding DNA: TGTGCCAGCAGTTCAGGGGTGAACACTGAAGCTTTCTTT. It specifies CASSSGVNTEAFF.

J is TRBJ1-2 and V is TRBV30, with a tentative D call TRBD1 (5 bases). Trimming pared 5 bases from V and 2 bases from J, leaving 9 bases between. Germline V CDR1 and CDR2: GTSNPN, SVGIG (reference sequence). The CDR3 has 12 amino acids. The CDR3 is CAWDRSNYGYTF. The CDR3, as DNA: TGTGCCTGGGACAGATCCAACTATGGCTACACCTTC.

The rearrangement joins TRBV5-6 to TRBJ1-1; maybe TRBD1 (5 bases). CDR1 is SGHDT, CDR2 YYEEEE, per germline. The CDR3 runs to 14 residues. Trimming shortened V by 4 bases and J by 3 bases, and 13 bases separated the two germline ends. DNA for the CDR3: TGTGCCAGCAGCCCGACGTTGGGGCACACTGAAGCTTTCTTT. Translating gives CASSPTLGHTEAFF.

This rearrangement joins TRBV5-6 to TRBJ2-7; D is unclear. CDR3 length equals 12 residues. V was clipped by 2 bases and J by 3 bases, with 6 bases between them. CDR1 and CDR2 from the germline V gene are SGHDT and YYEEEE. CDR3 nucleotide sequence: TGTGCCAGCAGCTTCGGCGGCTACGAGCAGTACTTC. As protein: CASSFGGYEQYF.

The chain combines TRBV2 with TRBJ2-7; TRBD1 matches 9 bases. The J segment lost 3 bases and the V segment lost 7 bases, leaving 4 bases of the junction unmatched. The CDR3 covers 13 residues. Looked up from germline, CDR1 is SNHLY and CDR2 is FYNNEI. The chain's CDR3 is CASNRDRDYEQYF. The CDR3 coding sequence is TGTGCCAGCAACCGGGACAGGGACTACGAGCAGTACTTC. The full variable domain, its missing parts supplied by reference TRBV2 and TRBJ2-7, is EPEVTQTPSHQVTQMGQEVILRCVPISNHLYFYWYRQILGQKVEFLVSFYNNEISEKSEIFDDQFSVERPDGSNFTLKIRSTKLEDSAMYFCASNRDRDYEQYFGPGTRLTVT.

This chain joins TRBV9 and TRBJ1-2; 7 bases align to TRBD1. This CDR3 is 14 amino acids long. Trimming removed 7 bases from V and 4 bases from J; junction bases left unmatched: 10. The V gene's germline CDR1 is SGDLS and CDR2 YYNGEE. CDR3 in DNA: TGTGCCAGCGGGGACGCGACAGGGCCCTATGGCTACACCTTC. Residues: CASGDATGPYGYTF. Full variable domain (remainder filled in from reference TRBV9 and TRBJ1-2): DSGVTQTPKHLITATGQRVTLRCSPRSGDLSVYWYQQSLDQGLQFLIQYYNGEERAKGNILERFSAQQFPDLHSELNLSSLELGDSALYFCASGDATGPYGYTFGSGTRLTVV.

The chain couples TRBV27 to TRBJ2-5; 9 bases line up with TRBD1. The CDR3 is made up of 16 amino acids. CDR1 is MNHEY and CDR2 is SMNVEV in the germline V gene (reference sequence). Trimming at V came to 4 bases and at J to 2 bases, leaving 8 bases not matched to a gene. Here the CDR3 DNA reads TGTGCCAGCAGTTCCCACAGGGGGCAAGGGCAAGAGACCCAGTACTTC. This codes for CASSSHRGQGQETQYF.

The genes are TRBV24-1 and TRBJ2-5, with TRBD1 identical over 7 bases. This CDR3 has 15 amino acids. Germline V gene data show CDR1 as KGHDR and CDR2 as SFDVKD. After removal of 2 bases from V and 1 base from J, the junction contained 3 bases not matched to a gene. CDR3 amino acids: CATSDYRDSQETQYF. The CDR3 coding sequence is TGTGCCACCAGTGATTACCGGGACAGCCAAGAGACCCAGTACTTC.